This is a list of T cell receptor beta chains from one sample in a study of cytomegalovirus exposure and HLA in healthy donors. This table comes from immunoSEQ multiplex PCR, and its TCRdb copy is limited to in-frame clones, with some not included. In the table there are around 130,000 clones, approximately 81% of which are singletons. The sequenced sample consisted of PBMCs. These receptors were taken from a woman aged 30 to 39 in good health and CMV-seronegative. Each CDR3 is given with its conserved first and last residue. The D gene is left open where the match is weak. Expanded clones are given a class, and other clones once, few, many or no size at all.

d_call,clone_size,j_call,v_call,cdr3_nt,cdr3_aa
NA,NA,TRBJ1-1,TRBV25-1,TGTGCCAGCAGGGGAGTCAACATGAACACTGAAGCTTTCTTT,CASRGVNMNTEAFF
NA,NA,TRBJ2-5,TRBV7-9,TGTGCCAGCAGTCAATACCGGGACTCACAAGAGACCCAGTACTTC,CASSQYRDSQETQYF
TRBD2,NA,TRBJ2-1,TRBV13,TGTGCCAGCAGCTTAGTGACTAGCGGGGCCTCCTACAATGAGCAGTTCTTC,CASSLVTSGASYNEQFF
TRBD1,NA,TRBJ1-3,TRBV7-7,TGTGCTAGCAGCCTGGACAGGGACGACACCATATATTTT,CASSLDRDDTIYF
NA,NA,TRBJ1-1,TRBV2,TGTGCCAGCCCCTTAAAGAGACAGTTGAACACTGAAGCTTTCTTT,CASPLKRQLNTEAFF
NA,NA,TRBJ2-7,TRBV29-1,TGCAGCGCGGGAGGAAGATTTGGGGGCGGGGAGCAGTACTTC,CSAGGRFGGGEQYF
TRBD1,NA,TRBJ2-7,TRBV2,TGTGCCACCGAGGGACAGGGCTACGAGCAGTACTTC,CATEGQGYEQYF
NA,many,TRBJ1-3,TRBV9,TGTGCCAGCAGCAAGGGGCTAGGAAACACCATATATTTT,CASSKGLGNTIYF
NA,NA,TRBJ1-4,TRBV30,TGTGCTGGGGGGGTGTTTGGTGAAAAACTGTTTTTT,CAGGVFGEKLFF
TRBD2,NA,TRBJ2-3,TRBV2,TGTGCCAGCAGTTTACTAGCGGCTAGCACAGATACGCAGTATTTT,CASSLLAASTDTQYF
NA,once,TRBJ2-3,TRBV5-1,TGCGCCAGCAGCACCGGGGGAGATACGCAGTATTTT,CASSTGGDTQYF
TRBD1,medium-sized,TRBJ1-6,TRBV30,TGTGCCTGTCGCACTCAGGGGGCAAATTCACCCCTCCACTTT,CACRTQGANSPLHF